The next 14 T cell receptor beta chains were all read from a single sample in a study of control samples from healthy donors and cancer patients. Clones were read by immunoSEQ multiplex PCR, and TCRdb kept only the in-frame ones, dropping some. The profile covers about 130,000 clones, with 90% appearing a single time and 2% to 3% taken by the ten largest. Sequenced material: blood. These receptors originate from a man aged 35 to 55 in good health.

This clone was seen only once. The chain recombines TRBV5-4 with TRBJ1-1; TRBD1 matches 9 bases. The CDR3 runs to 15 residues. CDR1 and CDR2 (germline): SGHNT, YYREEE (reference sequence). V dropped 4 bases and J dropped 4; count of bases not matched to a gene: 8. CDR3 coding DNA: TGTGCCAGCAGCCTGCCGGGACAGGGTGGCACTGAAGCTTTCTTT. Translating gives CASSLPGQGGTEAFF.

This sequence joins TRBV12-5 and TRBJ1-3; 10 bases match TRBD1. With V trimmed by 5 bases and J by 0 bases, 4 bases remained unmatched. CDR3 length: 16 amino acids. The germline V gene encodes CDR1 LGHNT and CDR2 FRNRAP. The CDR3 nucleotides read TGTGCTAGTGGTGACAGGGGGCGATCCTCTGGAAACACCATATATTTT. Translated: CASGDRGRSSGNTIYF.

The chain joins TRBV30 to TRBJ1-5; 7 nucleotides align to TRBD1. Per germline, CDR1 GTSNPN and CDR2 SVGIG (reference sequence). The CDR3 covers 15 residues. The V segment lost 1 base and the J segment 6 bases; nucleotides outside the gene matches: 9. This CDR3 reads CAWSDDRVTSQPQHF. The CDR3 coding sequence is TGTGCCTGGAGTGACGACAGGGTGACTAGTCAGCCCCAGCATTTT.

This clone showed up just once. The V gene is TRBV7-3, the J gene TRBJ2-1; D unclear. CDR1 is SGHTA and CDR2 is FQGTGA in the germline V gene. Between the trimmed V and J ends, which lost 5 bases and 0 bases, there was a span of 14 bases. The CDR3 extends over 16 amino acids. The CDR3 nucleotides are TGTGCCAGCAGCCCAACTGGGTATAGCTCCTACAATGAGCAGTTCTTC. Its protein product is CASSPTGYSSYNEQFF.

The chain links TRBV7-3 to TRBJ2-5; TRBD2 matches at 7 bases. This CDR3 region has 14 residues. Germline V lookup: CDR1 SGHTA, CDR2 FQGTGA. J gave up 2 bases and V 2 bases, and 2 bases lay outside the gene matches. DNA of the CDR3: TGTGCCAGCAGCTTAGCGGGGGTACAAGAGACCCAGTACTTC. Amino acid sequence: CASSLAGVQETQYF.

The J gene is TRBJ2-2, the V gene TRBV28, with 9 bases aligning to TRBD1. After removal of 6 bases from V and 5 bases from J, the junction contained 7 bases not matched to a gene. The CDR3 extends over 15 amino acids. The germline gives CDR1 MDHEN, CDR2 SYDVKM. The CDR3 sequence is CASSRTGATTGELFF. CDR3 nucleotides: TGTGCCAGCAGCCGGACAGGGGCGACTACCGGGGAGCTGTTTTTT.

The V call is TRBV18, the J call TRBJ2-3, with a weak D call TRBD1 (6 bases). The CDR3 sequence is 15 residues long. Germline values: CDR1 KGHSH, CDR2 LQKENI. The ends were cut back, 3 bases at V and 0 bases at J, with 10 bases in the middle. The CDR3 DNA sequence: TGTGCCAGCTCACCGAAGACAGGAAGCACAGATACGCAGTATTTT. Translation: CASSPKTGSTDTQYF.

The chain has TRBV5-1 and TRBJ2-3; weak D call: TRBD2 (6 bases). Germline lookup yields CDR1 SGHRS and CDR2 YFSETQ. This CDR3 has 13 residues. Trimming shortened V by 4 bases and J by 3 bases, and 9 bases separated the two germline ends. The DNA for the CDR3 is TGCGCCAGCAGCCCTCTAGCGACAGATACGCAGTATTTT. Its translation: CASSPLATDTQYF. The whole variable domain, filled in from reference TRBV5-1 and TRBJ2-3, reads KAGVTQTPRYLIKTRGQQVTLSCSPISGHRSVSWYQQTPGQGLQFLFEYFSETQRNKGNFPGRFSGRQFSNSRSEMNVSTLELGDSALYLCASSPLATDTQYFGPGTRLTVL.

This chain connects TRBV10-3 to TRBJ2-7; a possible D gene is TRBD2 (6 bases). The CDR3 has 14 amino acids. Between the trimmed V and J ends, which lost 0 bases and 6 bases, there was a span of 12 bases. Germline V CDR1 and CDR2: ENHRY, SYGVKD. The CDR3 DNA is TGTGCCATCAGTGAGTCAGGGAGGACCAGCGAGCAGTACTTC. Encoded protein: CAISESGRTSEQYF.

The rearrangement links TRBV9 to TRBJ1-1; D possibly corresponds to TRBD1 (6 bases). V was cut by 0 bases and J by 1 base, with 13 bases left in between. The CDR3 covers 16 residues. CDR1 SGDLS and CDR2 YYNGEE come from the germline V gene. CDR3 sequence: CASSVGVGTKNTEAFF. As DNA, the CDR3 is TGTGCCAGCAGCGTAGGCGTCGGGACAAAGAACACTGAAGCTTTCTTT.

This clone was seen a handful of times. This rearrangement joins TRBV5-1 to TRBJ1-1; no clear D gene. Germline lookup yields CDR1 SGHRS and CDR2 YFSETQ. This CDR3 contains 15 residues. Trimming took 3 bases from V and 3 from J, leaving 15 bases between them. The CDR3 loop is CASSSTLRPYTEAFF. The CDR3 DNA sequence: TGCGCCAGCAGCTCAACCCTTAGGCCGTACACTGAAGCTTTCTTT.

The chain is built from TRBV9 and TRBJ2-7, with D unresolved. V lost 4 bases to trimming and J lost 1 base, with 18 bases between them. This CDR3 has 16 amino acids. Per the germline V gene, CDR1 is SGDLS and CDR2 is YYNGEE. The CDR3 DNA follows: TGTGCCAGCAGCCCCCAAGGGATGAGTACATCCTACGAGCAGTACTTC. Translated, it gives CASSPQGMSTSYEQYF.

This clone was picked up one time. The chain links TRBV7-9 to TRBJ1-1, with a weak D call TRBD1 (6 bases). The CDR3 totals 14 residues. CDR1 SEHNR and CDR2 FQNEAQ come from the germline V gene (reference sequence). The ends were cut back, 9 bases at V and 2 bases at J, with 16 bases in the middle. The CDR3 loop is CASRAGGGNTEAFF. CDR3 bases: TGTGCCAGTCGGGCCGGGGGCGGTAACACTGAAGCTTTCTTT.

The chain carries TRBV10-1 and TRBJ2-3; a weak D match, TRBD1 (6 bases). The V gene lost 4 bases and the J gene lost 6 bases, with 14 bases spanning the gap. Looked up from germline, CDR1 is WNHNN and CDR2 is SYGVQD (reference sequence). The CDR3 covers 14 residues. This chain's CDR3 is CASSGTWDTDTQYF. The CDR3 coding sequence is TGCGCCAGCAGTGGCACATGGGACACCGATACGCAGTATTTT.